This T cell receptor beta chain was identified in a study of blood T cell repertoires in COVID-19. Across the whole study: PBMCs, B-cell-depleted T cells, or T cells were the source of the cDNA or gDNA that made up the material.

This clone was counted once. Per the authors' pipeline: By means of reference gene primer amplification, nucleated cell counts were estimated. The repertoire was sequenced with immunoSEQ multiplex PCR; TCRdb's copy has only in-frame clones and lacks some. Clonal size and the V and J genes are those of that table, whereas D and trimming came from the DNA. The sample lists 180,000 or so clones; about 90% were seen once. The ends lost 3 bases at V and 0 bases at J; junction bases unmatched: 3. Looked up from germline, CDR1 is KGHSH and CDR2 is LQKENI. CDR3 size: 15 residues. The clonotype comes from a young man with active or convalescent COVID-19. The gene calls are TRBV18 and TRBJ2-7; 9 bases are a match to TRBD1. Specimen: peripheral blood. The DNA for the CDR3 is TGTGCCAGCTCACCCGGGACAGGGAGCTCCTACGAGCAGTACTTC. Amino acid sequence: CASSPGTGSSYEQYF.